Each of the 22 T cell receptor beta chains below was sequenced from the same sample in a study of CXCR3-negative and CXCR3-positive naive CD8 T cells. No antigens are known for them. General study points: Naive cells that were CXCR3-positive had more hydrophobic TRB CDR3s (compared with CXCR3-negative naive cells).

Via 5' RACE with UMI labels, TRB cDNA libraries were prepared. For each CDR3 protein, TCRdb gives one entry from its re-call of the 5' RACE reads, without DNA. This repertoire includes 2,500 to 4,000 distinct CDR3 sequences. Source material: naive CXCR3+ CD8+ T cells from blood. Subset indicated: CD45RO-CCR7+CD27+CD95- naive CD8+ T cells expressing CXCR3 (TNR3+). The receptors come from a human donor in good health. Some clones in this sample may be carry-over from other donors' samples.

Its frequency marks this clonotype as medium-sized (0.01 to 0.1%). Here the CDR3 reads CASRNLAGGHNEQFF. The rearrangement links TRBV6-6 to TRBJ2-1; TCRdb reports TRBD2, a call that lacks DNA to check it against. There are 15 residues in the CDR3. In germline, CDR1 is MNHNY, CDR2 SVGAGI (reference sequence).

The gene calls are TRBV7-7 and TRBJ2-5. The CDR3 totals 16 residues. Germline V gene lookup returns CDR1 SSHAT and CDR2 FNYEAQ (reference sequence). CDR3: CASSLRASGYQETQYF.

The CDR3 spells CSVEAMAGGNEQFF. The rearrangement links TRBV29-1 to TRBJ2-1. CDR3 length: 14 amino acids. Germline V lookup: CDR1 SQVTM, CDR2 ANQGSEA.

This clonotype is identified as medium-sized (0.01 to 0.1%) from frequency. The chain employs TRBV20-1 and TRBJ2-1; the D call from TCRdb, TRBD2, cannot be confirmed without DNA. The germline CDR1 and CDR2 sequences are DFQATT and SNEGSKA (reference sequence). CDR3 length: 14 amino acids. CDR3 loop: CSARTRGTYNEQFF.

This sequence joins TRBV20-1 and TRBJ1-6; the D call from TCRdb, TRBD1, cannot be confirmed without DNA. The CDR3 sequence is 16 residues long. Germline V gene data show CDR1 as DFQATT and CDR2 as SNEGSKA (reference sequence). Here the CDR3 reads CSARDFGKDSNSPLHF.

By frequency, this clonotype registers medium-sized (0.01 to 0.1%). J is TRBJ1-6 and V is TRBV21-1; TCRdb selects TRBD1, and the lack of DNA leaves this call unchecked. TRBV21-1 is an annotated pseudogene. This CDR3 is built from 15 residues. The CDR3 region is CASETGGILESPLHF.

The chain employs TRBV29-1 and TRBJ2-3; TCRdb's D call of TRBD2 is untestable without DNA. CDR3 length: 18 residues. Germline V gives CDR1 SQVTM, CDR2 ANQGSEA. CDR3 loop: CSVDRGLAGGPSTDTQYF.

By frequency, this clonotype is medium-sized. The chain employs TRBV4-3 and TRBJ1-3; the D call from TCRdb, TRBD1, cannot be confirmed without DNA. Germline CDR1 reads LGHNA; CDR2 reads YSLEER. This CDR3 contains 16 residues. CDR3 amino acids: CASSQDTGGPGNTIYF.

Considering frequency, this clonotype is medium-sized. This sequence joins TRBV29-1 and TRBJ2-7. The germline CDR1 and CDR2 sequences are SQVTM and ANQGSEA. This CDR3 contains 11 residues. The CDR3 protein is CSAQETYEQYF.

This clonotype counts as medium-sized by frequency. The rearrangement links TRBV30 to TRBJ2-3; the TCRdb D gene call, TRBD2, has no DNA to confirm it. The length of the CDR3 is 15 residues. Germline values: CDR1 GTSNPN, CDR2 SVGIG (reference sequence). The CDR3 region is CAWKSGSVFTDTQYF.

This CDR3 is CAWSAGRAYEQYF. The rearrangement joins TRBV30 to TRBJ2-7. The CDR3 consists of 13 residues. Germline CDR1 GTSNPN, CDR2 SVGIG (reference sequence). The full variable domain, in which reference TRBV30 and TRBJ2-7 provide the parts outside the CDR3, is SQTIHQWPATLVQPVGSPLSLECTVEGTSNPNLYWYRQAAGRGLQLLFYSVGIGQISSEVPQNLSASRPQDRQFILSSKKLLLSDSGFYLCAWSAGRAYEQYFGPGTRLTVT.

The J gene is TRBJ2-2, the V gene TRBV7-2. The V gene's germline CDR1 is SGHTA and CDR2 FQGNSA. This CDR3 contains 16 residues. The CDR3 here is CASSLDFRANTGELFF.

This clonotype is labeled medium-sized based on frequency. The rearrangement links TRBV7-3 to TRBJ2-3; there is no DNA to check the TCRdb D call of TRBD1. The CDR3 runs to 15 residues. Germline V lookup: CDR1 SGHTA, CDR2 FQGTGA. The CDR3 region is CASSLGHGGADTQYF.

This clonotype is medium-sized by frequency. The J gene is TRBJ2-2, the V gene TRBV20-1. This CDR3 is built from 13 residues. Germline assignment: CDR1 DFQATT and CDR2 SNEGSKA (reference sequence). CDR3 in amino acids: CSAGTTNTGELFF.

The gene calls are TRBV7-6 and TRBJ2-5. Germline V gives CDR1 SGHVS, CDR2 FNYEAQ. CDR3 length equals 15 residues. This chain's CDR3 is CASSFRGPFQETQYF.

By frequency, this clonotype is medium-sized. The chain joins TRBV7-6 to TRBJ2-1; TCRdb returns TRBD2, unconfirmable since there is no DNA. There are 15 residues in the CDR3. Germline-derived CDR1 and CDR2 are SGHVS and FNYEAQ. The CDR3 protein is CASSPGVAGVNEQFF.

This clonotype shows up as medium-sized (0.01 to 0.1%) by frequency. The chain joins TRBV6-5 to TRBJ2-2. Germline-derived CDR1 and CDR2 are MNHEY and SVGAGI. The CDR3 is 14 amino acids. CDR3 amino acids: CASSYSRDTGELFF.

The CDR3 spells CASSPPTANYEQYF. V is TRBV5-1 and J is TRBJ2-7; TCRdb designates TRBD1, a call that cannot be tested without DNA. From germline, CDR1 is SGHRS and CDR2 YFSETQ. The CDR3 totals 14 residues.

The chain joins TRBV9 to TRBJ2-1; as DNA is missing, the TRBD2 call by TCRdb cannot be tested. The CDR3 sequence is 12 residues long. Germline values: CDR1 SGDLS, CDR2 YYNGEE. CDR3 protein: CASAGGSNEQFF.

This clonotype ranks as medium-sized in terms of frequency. The V and J genes are TRBV5-6 and TRBJ2-5; no DNA is available, so the TRBD2 call from TCRdb remains unchecked. Germline V CDR1 and CDR2: SGHDT, YYEEEE. The CDR3 spans 17 residues. The CDR3 loop reads CASSLGGGLAGVGSQYF. Filled out from reference TRBV5-6 and TRBJ2-5, the complete variable domain reads DAGVTQSPTHLIKTRGQQVTLRCSPKSGHDTVSWYQQALGQGPQFIFQYYEEEERQRGNFPDRFSGHQFPNYSSELNVNALLLGDSALYLCASSLGGGLAGVGSQYFGPGTRLLVL.

This clonotype shows up as medium-sized by frequency. The rearrangement uses TRBV7-9 and TRBJ1-2; TCRdb's D call, TRBD1, is unchecked because there is no DNA. The CDR3 is 12 amino acids. Germline V gene data show CDR1 as SEHNR and CDR2 as FQNEAQ (reference sequence). CDR3 region: CASSLSRQGYTF.

The chain employs TRBV19 and TRBJ2-1; TCRdb lists TRBD2, though no DNA is available to test this call. Per the germline V gene, CDR1 is LNHDA and CDR2 is SQIVND (reference sequence). The CDR3 loop spans 18 amino acids. This CDR3 reads CASEPGLYAGISYNEQFF.